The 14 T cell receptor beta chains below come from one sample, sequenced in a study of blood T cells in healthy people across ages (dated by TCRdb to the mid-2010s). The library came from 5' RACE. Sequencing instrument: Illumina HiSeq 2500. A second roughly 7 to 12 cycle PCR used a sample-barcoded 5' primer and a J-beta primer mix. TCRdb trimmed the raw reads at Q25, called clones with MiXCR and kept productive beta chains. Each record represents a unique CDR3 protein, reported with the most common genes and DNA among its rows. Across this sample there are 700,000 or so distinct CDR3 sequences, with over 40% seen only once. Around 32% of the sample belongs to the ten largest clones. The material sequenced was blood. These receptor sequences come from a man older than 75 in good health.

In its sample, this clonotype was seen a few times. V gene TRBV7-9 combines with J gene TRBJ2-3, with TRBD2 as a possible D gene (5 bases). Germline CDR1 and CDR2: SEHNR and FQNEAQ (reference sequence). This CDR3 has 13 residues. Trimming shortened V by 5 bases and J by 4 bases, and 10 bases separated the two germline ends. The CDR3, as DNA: TGTGCCAGCAGCAAAGGAGCGGCAGATACGCAGTATTTT. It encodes CASSKGAADTQYF.

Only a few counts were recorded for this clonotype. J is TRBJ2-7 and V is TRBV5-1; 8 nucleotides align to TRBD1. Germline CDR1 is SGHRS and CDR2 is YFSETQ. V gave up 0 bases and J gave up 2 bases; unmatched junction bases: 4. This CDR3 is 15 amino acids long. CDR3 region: CASSLGDRRTYEQYF. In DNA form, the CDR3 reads TGCGCCAGCAGCTTGGGGGACAGGAGAACCTACGAGCAGTACTTC.

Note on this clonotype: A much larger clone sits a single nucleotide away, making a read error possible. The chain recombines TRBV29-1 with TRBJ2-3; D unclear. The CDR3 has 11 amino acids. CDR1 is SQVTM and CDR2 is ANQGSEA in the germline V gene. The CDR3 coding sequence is TGCAGCGGTGAACTGGCAGATACGCAGTATTTT. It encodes CSGELADTQYF.

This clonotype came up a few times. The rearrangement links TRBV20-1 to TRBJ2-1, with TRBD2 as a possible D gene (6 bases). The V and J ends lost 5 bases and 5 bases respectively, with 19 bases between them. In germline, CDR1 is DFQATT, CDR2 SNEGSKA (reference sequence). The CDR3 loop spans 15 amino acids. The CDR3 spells CSAARGASADNEQFF. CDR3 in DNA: TGCAGTGCTGCGCGCGGGGCTAGCGCTGACAATGAGCAGTTCTTC.

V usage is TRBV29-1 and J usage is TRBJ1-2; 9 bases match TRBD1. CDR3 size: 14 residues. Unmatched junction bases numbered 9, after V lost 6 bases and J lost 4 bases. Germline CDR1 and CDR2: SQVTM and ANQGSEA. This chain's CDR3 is CSVPWGQGGYGYTF. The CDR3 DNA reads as TGCAGCGTCCCATGGGGACAGGGTGGCTATGGCTACACCTTC.

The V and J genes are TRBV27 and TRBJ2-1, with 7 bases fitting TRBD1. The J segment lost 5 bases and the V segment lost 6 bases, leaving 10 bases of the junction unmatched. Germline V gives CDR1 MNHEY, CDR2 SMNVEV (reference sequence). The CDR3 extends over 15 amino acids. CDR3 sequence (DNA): TGTGCCAGCAGAGTAACCGGACAGGCCCACAATGAGCAGTTCTTC. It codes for CASRVTGQAHNEQFF.

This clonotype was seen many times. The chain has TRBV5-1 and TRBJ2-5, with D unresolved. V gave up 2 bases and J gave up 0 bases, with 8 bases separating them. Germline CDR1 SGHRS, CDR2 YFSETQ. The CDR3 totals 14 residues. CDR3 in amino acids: CASSFQLDQETQYF. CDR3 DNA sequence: TGCGCCAGCAGCTTTCAGCTAGACCAAGAGACCCAGTACTTC.

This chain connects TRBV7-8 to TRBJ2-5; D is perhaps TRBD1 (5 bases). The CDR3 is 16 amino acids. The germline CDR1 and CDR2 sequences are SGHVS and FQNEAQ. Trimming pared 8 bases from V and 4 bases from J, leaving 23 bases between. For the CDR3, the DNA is TGTGCCAGCGGCGCCAGGCCCCCAGGGATCGGAGAGACCCAGTACTTC. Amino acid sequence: CASGARPPGIGETQYF. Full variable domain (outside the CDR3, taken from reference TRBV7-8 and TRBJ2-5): GAGVSQSPRYKVAKRGQDVALRCDPISGHVSLFWYQQALGQGPEFLTYFQNEAQLDKSGLPSDRFFAERPEGSVSTLKIQRTQQEDSAVYLCASGARPPGIGETQYFGPGTRLLVL.

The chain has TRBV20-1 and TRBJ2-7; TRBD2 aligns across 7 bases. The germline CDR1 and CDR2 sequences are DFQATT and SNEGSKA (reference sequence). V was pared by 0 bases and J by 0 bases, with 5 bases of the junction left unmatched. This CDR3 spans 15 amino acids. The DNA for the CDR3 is TGCAGTGCTAGAGATGGGGGGGGGAACTCCTACGAGCAGTACTTC. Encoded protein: CSARDGGGNSYEQYF.

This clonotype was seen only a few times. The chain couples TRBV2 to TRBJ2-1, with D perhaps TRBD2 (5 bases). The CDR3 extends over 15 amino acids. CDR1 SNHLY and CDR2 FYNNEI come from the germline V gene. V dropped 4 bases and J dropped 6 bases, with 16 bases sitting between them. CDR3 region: CASSALGGGGNEQFF. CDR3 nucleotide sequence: TGTGCCAGCAGTGCTCTAGGCGGAGGCGGCAATGAGCAGTTCTTC.

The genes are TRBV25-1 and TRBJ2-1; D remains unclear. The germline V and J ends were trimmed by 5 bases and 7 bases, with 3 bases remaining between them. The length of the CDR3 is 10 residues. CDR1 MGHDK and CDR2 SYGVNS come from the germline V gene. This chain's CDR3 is CASSRNEQFF. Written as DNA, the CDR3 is TGTGCCAGCAGTCGGAATGAGCAGTTCTTC. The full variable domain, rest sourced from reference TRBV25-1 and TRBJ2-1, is EADIYQTPRYLVIGTGKKITLECSQTMGHDKMYWYQQDPGMELHLIHYSYGVNSTEKGDLSSESTVSRIRTEHFPLTLESARPSHTSQYLCASSRNEQFFGPGTRLTVL.

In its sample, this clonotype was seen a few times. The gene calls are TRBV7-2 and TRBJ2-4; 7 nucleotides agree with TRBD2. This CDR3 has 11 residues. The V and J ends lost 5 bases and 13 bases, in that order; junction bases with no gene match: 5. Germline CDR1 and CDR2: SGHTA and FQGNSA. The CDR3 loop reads CASSDGREQYF. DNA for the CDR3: TGTGCCAGCAGCGATGGGAGGGAGCAGTACTTC.

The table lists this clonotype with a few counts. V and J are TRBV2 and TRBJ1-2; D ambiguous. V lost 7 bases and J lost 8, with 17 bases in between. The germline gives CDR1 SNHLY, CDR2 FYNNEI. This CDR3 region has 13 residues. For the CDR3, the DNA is TGTGCCAGCAATGCGTTACTACAAGGAGGCTACACCTTC. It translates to CASNALLQGGYTF.

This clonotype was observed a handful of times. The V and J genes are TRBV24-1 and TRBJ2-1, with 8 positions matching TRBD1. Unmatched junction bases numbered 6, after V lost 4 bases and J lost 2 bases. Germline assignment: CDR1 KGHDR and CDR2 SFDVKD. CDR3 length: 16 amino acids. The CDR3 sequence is CATSERTGNTYNEQFF. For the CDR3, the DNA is TGTGCCACCAGTGAACGGACAGGGAATACCTACAATGAGCAGTTCTTC.